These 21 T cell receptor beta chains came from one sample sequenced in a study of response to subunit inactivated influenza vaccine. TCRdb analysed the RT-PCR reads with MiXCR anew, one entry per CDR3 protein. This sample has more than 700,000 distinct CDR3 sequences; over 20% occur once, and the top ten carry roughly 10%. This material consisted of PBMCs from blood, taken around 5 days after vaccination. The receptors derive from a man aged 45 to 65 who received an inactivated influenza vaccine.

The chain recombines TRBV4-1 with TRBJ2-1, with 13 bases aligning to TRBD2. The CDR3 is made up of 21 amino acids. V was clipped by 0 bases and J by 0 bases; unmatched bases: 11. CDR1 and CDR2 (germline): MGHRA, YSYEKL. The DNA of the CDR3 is TGCGCCAGCAGCCAAGATTGGGTGACTAGCGGGGGGCCATACTCCTACAATGAGCAGTTCTTC. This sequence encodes CASSQDWVTSGGPYSYNEQFF.

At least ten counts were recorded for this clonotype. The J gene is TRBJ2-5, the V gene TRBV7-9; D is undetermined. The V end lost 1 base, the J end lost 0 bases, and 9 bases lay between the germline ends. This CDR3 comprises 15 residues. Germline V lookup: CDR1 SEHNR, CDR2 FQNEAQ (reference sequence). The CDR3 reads CASSLVGQDQETQYF. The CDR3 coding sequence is TGTGCCAGCAGCTTAGTAGGGCAGGACCAAGAGACCCAGTACTTC.

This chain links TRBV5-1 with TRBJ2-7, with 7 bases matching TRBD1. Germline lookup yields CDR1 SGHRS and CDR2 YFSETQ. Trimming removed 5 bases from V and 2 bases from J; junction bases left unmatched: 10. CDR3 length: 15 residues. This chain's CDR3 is CASRRDSYYAYEQYF. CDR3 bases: TGCGCCAGCAGGAGGGACAGCTACTATGCCTACGAGCAGTACTTC.

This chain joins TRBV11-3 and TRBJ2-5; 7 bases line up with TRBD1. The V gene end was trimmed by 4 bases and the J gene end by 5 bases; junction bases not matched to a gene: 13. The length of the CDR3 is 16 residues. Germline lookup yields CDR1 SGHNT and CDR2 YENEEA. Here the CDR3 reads CASSSSLDRASETQYF. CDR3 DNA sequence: TGTGCCAGCAGCTCCAGCTTAGACAGGGCGTCGGAGACCCAGTACTTC.

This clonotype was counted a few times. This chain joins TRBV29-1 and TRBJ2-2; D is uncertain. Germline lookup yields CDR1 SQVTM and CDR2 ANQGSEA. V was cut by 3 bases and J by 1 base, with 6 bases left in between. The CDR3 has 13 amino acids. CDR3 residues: CSVDRENTGELFF. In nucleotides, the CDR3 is TGCAGCGTTGATAGAGAGAACACCGGGGAGCTGTTTTTT.

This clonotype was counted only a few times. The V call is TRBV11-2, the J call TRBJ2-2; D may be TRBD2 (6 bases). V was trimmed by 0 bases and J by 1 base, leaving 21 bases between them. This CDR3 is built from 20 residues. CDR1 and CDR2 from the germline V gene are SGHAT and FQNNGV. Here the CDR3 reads CASSLEFTGVLKMNTGELFF. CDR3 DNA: TGTGCCAGCAGCTTAGAATTTACGGGGGTGCTAAAGATGAACACCGGGGAGCTGTTTTTT. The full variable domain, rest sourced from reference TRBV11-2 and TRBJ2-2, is EAGVAQSPRYKIIEKRQSVAFWCNPISGHATLYWYQQILGQGPKLLIQFQNNGVVDDSQLPKDRFSAERLKGVDSTLKIQPAKLEDSAVYLCASSLEFTGVLKMNTGELFFGEGSRLTVL.

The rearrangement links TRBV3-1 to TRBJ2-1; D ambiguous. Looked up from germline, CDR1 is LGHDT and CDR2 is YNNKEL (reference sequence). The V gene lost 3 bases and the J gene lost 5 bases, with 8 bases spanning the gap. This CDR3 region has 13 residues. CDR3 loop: CASSQENNNEQFF. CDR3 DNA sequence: TGTGCCAGCAGCCAGGAGAATAACAATGAGCAGTTCTTC.

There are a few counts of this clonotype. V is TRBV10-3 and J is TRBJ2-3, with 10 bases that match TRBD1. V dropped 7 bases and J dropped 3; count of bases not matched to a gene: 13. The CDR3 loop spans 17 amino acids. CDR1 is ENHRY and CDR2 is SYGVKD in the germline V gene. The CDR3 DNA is TGTGCCATCATCTCGACAGGGGGCGTTTATCGGACAGATACGCAGTATTTT. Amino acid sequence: CAIISTGGVYRTDTQYF.

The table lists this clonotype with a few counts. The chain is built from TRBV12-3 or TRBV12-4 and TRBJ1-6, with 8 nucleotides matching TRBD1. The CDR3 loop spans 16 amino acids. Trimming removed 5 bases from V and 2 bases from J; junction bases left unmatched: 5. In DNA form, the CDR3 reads TGTGCCAGCAGTCGCACAGGGGGTACCTATAATTCACCCCTCCACTTT. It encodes CASSRTGGTYNSPLHF.

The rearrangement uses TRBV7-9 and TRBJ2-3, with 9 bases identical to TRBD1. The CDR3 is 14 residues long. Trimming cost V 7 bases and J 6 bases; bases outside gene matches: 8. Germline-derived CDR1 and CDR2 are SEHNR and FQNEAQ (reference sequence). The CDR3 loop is CASNGQGRWDTQYF. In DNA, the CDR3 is TGTGCCAGCAACGGACAGGGGCGCTGGGATACGCAGTATTTT.

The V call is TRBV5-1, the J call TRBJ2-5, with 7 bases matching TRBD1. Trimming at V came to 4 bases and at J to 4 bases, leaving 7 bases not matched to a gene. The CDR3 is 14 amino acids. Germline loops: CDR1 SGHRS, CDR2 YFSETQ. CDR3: CASSLQGNGETQYF. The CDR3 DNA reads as TGCGCCAGCAGCCTACAGGGGAATGGAGAGACCCAGTACTTC.

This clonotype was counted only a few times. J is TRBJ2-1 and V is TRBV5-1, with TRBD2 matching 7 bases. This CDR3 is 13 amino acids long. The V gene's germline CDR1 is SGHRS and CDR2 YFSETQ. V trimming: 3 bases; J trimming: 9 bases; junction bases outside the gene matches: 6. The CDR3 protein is CASSWGREGEQFF. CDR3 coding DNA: TGCGCCAGCAGCTGGGGGAGGGAGGGTGAGCAGTTCTTC.

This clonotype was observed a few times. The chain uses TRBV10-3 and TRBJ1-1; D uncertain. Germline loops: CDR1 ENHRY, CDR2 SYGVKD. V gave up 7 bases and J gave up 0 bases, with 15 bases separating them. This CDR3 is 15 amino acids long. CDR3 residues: CAITALSTMNTEAFF. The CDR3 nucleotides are TGTGCCATCACCGCACTTTCTACAATGAACACTGAAGCTTTCTTT.

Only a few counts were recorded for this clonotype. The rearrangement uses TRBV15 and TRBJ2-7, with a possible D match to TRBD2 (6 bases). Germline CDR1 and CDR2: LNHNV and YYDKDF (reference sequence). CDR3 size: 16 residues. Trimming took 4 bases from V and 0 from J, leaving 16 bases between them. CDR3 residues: CATSTKGRHSSYEQYF. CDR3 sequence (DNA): TGTGCCACCAGCACCAAGGGGAGGCATAGCTCCTACGAGCAGTACTTC.

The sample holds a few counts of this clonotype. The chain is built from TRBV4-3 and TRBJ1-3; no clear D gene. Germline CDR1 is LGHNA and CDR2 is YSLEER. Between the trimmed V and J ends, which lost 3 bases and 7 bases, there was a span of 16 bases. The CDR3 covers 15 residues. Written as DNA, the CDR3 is TGCGCCAGCAGCCAGGTGGCCTCGGATGCGAACACCATATATTTT. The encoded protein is CASSQVASDANTIYF.

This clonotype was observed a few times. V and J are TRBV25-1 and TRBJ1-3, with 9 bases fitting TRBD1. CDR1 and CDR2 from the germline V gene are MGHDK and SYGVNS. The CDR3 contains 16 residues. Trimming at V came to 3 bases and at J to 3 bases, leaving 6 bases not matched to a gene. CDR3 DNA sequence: TGTGCCAGCAGTGACCGACAGGGGGAGAATGGAAACACCATATATTTT. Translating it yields CASSDRQGENGNTIYF. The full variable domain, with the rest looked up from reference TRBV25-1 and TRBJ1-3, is EADIYQTPRYLVIGTGKKITLECSQTMGHDKMYWYQQDPGMELHLIHYSYGVNSTEKGDLSSESTVSRIRTEHFPLTLESARPSHTSQYLCASSDRQGENGNTIYFGEGSWLTVV.

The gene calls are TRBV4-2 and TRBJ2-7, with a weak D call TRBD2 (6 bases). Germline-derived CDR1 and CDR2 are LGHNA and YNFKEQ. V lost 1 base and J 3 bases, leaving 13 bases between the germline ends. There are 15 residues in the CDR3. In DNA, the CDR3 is TGTGCCAGCAGCCAAGTAGCGGAATCTCGCTACGAGCAGTACTTC. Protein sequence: CASSQVAESRYEQYF.

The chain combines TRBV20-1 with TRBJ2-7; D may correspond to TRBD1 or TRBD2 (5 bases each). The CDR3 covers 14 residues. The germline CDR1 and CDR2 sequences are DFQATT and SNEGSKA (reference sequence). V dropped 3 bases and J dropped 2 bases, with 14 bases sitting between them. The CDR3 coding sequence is TGCAGTGCTAGTACCCCGGGGCAGCCCTACGAGCAGTACTTC. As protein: CSASTPGQPYEQYF.

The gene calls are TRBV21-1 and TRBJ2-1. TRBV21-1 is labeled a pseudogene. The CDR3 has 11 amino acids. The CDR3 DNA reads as TGTGCCAGCCTGATAACCAGTGAGCAGTTCTTC. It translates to CASLITSEQFF.

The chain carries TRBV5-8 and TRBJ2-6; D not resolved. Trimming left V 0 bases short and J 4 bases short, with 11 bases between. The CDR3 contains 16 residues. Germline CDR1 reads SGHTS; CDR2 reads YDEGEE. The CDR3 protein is CASSLDMGLGANVLTF. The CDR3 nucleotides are TGTGCCAGCAGCTTGGATATGGGTTTGGGGGCCAACGTCCTGACTTTC. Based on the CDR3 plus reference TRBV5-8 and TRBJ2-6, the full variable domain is EAGVTQSPTHLIKTRGQQATLRCSPISGHTSVYWYQQALGLGLQFLLWYDEGEERNRGNFPPRFSGRQFPNYSSELNVNALELEDSALYLCASSLDMGLGANVLTFGAGSRLTVL.

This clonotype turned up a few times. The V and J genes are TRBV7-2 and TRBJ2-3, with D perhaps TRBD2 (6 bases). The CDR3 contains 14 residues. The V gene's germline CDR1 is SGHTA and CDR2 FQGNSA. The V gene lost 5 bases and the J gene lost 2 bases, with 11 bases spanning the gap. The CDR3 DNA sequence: TGTGCCAGCAGCCCCCGGACTAACACAGATACGCAGTATTTT. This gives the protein CASSPRTNTDTQYF. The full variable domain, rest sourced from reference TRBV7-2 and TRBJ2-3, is GAGVSQSPSNKVTEKGKDVELRCDPISGHTALYWYRQSLGQGLEFLIYFQGNSAPDKSGLPSDRFSAERTGGSVSTLTIQRTQQEDSAVYLCASSPRTNTDTQYFGPGTRLTVL.